These 26 T cell receptor beta chains were all obtained from the same sample, sequenced in a study of blood T cells in healthy people across ages. The second PCR ran roughly 7 to 11 cycles with a sample-barcoded 5' primer and J-beta primers. TCRdb independently ran MiXCR on the 5' RACE reads; one entry per CDR3 protein. The sample has roughly 800,000 distinct CDR3 sequences, 55% to 75% seen once. Sequencing was performed on blood. These receptor sequences come from a man aged 25 to 40 in good health.

The V gene is TRBV6-1, the J gene TRBJ1-6, with D tentatively TRBD1 (6 bases). The V gene's germline CDR1 is MNHNS and CDR2 SASEGT. The CDR3 extends over 18 amino acids. V dropped 6 bases and J dropped 8 bases, with 26 bases sitting between them. In nucleotides, the CDR3 is TGTGCCAGCAGGTGGGATTTCCGGGCCCTCCGGACAGATTCACCCCTCCACTTT. Protein sequence: CASRWDFRALRTDSPLHF.

V is TRBV5-1 and J is TRBJ2-5; 7 bases match TRBD1. V gave up 2 bases and J gave up 5 bases; unmatched junction bases: 12. Germline V gives CDR1 SGHRS, CDR2 YFSETQ. This CDR3 has 16 amino acids. The CDR3 coding sequence is TGCGCCAGCAGCTTCGTTGCAGGGGACAGCCTCGAGACCCAGTACTTC. Translating gives CASSFVAGDSLETQYF.

This clonotype was detected only a few times. The rearrangement links TRBV12-3 or TRBV12-4 to TRBJ2-7, with D possibly TRBD1 on 5 matching bases. V lost 6 bases and J 4 bases, leaving 10 bases between the germline ends. The CDR3 has 12 residues. The CDR3 sequence: CASRYDSYEQYF. The CDR3 DNA reads TGTGCCAGCAGGTACGACAGTTACGAGCAGTACTTC.

With regard to this clonotype: A read error may account for a junction end that differs from germline. The chain links TRBV7-7 to TRBJ2-5; weak D call: TRBD2 (6 bases). Per germline, CDR1 SSHAT and CDR2 FNYEAQ (reference sequence). The CDR3 is 14 residues long. CDR3: CASSPRALGGEQYF. The CDR3 DNA reads TGTGCTAGCAGCCCCCGGGCCCTGGGGGGTGAGCAGTACTTC.

The chain is built from TRBV5-1 and TRBJ1-2, with D perhaps TRBD1 (5 bases). From germline, CDR1 is SGHRS and CDR2 YFSETQ. Trimming shortened V by 6 bases and J by 6 bases, and 9 bases separated the two germline ends. This CDR3 has 11 residues. The CDR3 sequence is CASNAGHGYTF. Here the CDR3 DNA reads TGCGCCAGCAACGCGGGGCATGGCTACACCTTC.

J is TRBJ2-1 and V is TRBV20-1; 8 positions agree with TRBD2. CDR3 length: 13 amino acids. The V segment lost 2 bases and the J segment 6 bases; nucleotides outside the gene matches: 3. Germline CDR1 is DFQATT and CDR2 is SNEGSKA (reference sequence). The CDR3 region is CSARTGLGNEQFF. The CDR3, as DNA: TGCAGTGCTAGAACGGGACTAGGCAATGAGCAGTTCTTC.

CDR3 DNA: TGTGCCAGCAGCGTAACTACAGGGGGACGGACAGATACGCAGTATTTT. This gives the protein CASSVTTGGRTDTQYF. The rearrangement uses TRBV9 and TRBJ2-3; 8 nucleotides match TRBD1. Germline values: CDR1 SGDLS, CDR2 YYNGEE. The CDR3 loop spans 16 amino acids. After removal of 1 base from V and 3 bases from J, the junction contained 7 bases not matched to a gene.

This chain connects TRBV5-1 to TRBJ2-7; D perhaps matches TRBD1 (6 bases). Germline assignment: CDR1 SGHRS and CDR2 YFSETQ. Trimming stripped 4 bases from V and 0 bases from J, with 11 bases between. The CDR3 loop spans 14 amino acids. CDR3 sequence (DNA): TGCGCCAGCAGCCCTAGGGGGATCTCCTACGAGCAGTACTTC. Protein: CASSPRGISYEQYF.

In this sample, this clonotype turned up a few times. The chain recombines TRBV7-9 with TRBJ1-2, with TRBD1 identical over 9 bases. This CDR3 is 16 amino acids long. V was clipped by 5 bases and J by 4 bases; unmatched bases: 11. Germline CDR1 SEHNR, CDR2 FQNEAQ (reference sequence). The CDR3 DNA sequence: TGTGCCAGCAGCCTTACGTCGGGACAGGGAATCTATGGCTACACCTTC. Its protein product is CASSLTSGQGIYGYTF.

This clonotype has a count of ten or more. The chain combines TRBV11-2 with TRBJ2-5; TRBD1 is a possible D gene (5 bases). CDR1 and CDR2 from the germline V gene are SGHAT and FQNNGV. CDR3 size: 14 residues. Between the trimmed V and J ends, which lost 0 bases and 7 bases, there was a span of 12 bases. CDR3 sequence reads: CASSLDLPQGTQYF. The CDR3 DNA is TGTGCCAGCAGCTTAGACCTCCCCCAGGGGACCCAGTACTTC.

The chain has TRBV20-1 and TRBJ1-6; D is possibly TRBD1 (6 bases). The V gene's germline CDR1 is DFQATT and CDR2 SNEGSKA (reference sequence). V was cut by 0 bases and J by 9 bases, with 12 bases left in between. The CDR3 spans 14 residues. CDR3 nucleotides: TGCAGTGCTAGAGATGAGGGCAGGGGTTCACCCCTCCACTTT. Translation: CSARDEGRGSPLHF.

The chain has TRBV5-1 and TRBJ2-7, with 10 bases identical to TRBD1. Germline CDR1 is SGHRS and CDR2 is YFSETQ. The J segment lost 2 bases and the V segment lost 4 bases, leaving 3 bases of the junction unmatched. The CDR3 sequence is 14 residues long. The DNA for the CDR3 is TGCGCCAGCAGCGGGGGACAGGGGACCTACGAGCAGTACTTC. Translated, it gives CASSGGQGTYEQYF.

The CDR3 region has the DNA TGCAGTGAGCAGGGAAGTGGCTACACCTTC. Amino acid sequence: CSEQGSGYTF. The rearrangement joins TRBV20-1 to TRBJ1-2; possible D gene TRBD1, 5 bases. Per the germline V gene, CDR1 is DFQATT and CDR2 is SNEGSKA (reference sequence). The CDR3 sequence is 10 residues long. V lost 7 bases, J lost 7 bases, and 10 bases lay in between.

This chain links TRBV15 with TRBJ2-7; the D is unclear. Deletions cut 0 bases from V and 3 bases from J, with 15 bases between. CDR1 is LNHNV, CDR2 YYDKDF, per germline (reference sequence). This CDR3 region has 16 residues. The CDR3 sequence is CATSRDHGRRYYEQYF. The CDR3 region has the DNA TGTGCCACCAGCAGAGATCATGGTCGAAGATACTACGAGCAGTACTTC.

This sequence joins TRBV29-1 and TRBJ2-7; D is perhaps TRBD1 (5 bases). This CDR3 is built from 13 residues. The V gene lost 3 bases and the J gene lost 5 bases, with 14 bases spanning the gap. Per germline, CDR1 SQVTM and CDR2 ANQGSEA. The CDR3 DNA reads as TGCAGCGTTGACAGCCAGGGAAATAACGAGCAGTACTTC. Translation gives CSVDSQGNNEQYF.

The V and J genes are TRBV7-9 and TRBJ1-4; no clear D gene. V lost 5 bases, J lost 7 bases, and 20 bases lay in between. The CDR3 spans 16 residues. Germline CDR1 is SEHNR and CDR2 is FQNEAQ (reference sequence). The CDR3 loop is CASSPPGEGLSEKLFF. The CDR3 DNA is TGTGCCAGCAGCCCCCCCGGGGAGGGTTTGAGTGAAAAACTGTTTTTT.

At least ten counts were recorded for this clonotype. The CDR3 spells CSAPLLGTGGNYGYTF. CDR3 nucleotides: TGCAGTGCTCCCCTCCTGGGGACAGGGGGCAACTATGGCTACACCTTC. This chain joins TRBV20-1 and TRBJ1-2; 12 bases are a match to TRBD1. CDR3 length equals 16 residues. Looked up from germline, CDR1 is DFQATT and CDR2 is SNEGSKA (reference sequence). J lost 2 bases, V lost 5 bases, and 9 bases had no gene match.

The chain combines TRBV27 with TRBJ2-4; 8 nucleotides align to TRBD2. The CDR3 is 14 amino acids. CDR1 is MNHEY, CDR2 SMNVEV, per germline (reference sequence). V lost 4 bases to trimming and J lost 13 bases; unmatched junction nucleotides: 12. CDR3 sequence: CASSWSGGYNEQYF. The CDR3 region has the DNA TGTGCCAGCAGTTGGTCGGGAGGGTACAATGAGCAGTACTTC.

This clonotype has only a few counts. This chain links TRBV27 with TRBJ1-1; 9 nucleotides line up with TRBD1. With V trimmed by 4 bases and J by 8 bases, 8 bases remained unmatched. The CDR3 has 14 residues. CDR1 and CDR2 (germline): MNHEY, SMNVEV (reference sequence). CDR3 residues: CASSSWTGAAEAFF. The DNA for the CDR3 is TGTGCCAGCAGTTCGTGGACAGGGGCCGCCGAAGCTTTCTTT.

This clonotype appeared a few times. The rearrangement uses TRBV7-2 and TRBJ2-1; D is perhaps TRBD2 (6 bases). Trimming took 3 bases from V and 8 from J, leaving 17 bases between them. The CDR3 runs to 15 residues. CDR1 and CDR2 (germline): SGHTA, FQGNSA. The CDR3 region is CASSFGARDFDEQFF. Written as DNA, the CDR3 is TGTGCCAGCAGCTTTGGAGCCCGGGACTTCGATGAGCAGTTCTTC.

There are a few counts of this clonotype. J is TRBJ2-7 and V is TRBV29-1, with D unresolved. The length of the CDR3 is 17 residues. V shed 5 bases and J shed 2 bases, with 25 bases lying between them. Germline V gives CDR1 SQVTM, CDR2 ANQGSEA. CDR3: CSVTGTRRSGKTYEQYF. CDR3 in DNA: TGCAGCGTTACGGGCACCCGACGCTCGGGCAAAACCTACGAGCAGTACTTC.

This chain uses TRBV21-1 with TRBJ1-2; the table's D gene call, TRBD1, was not cross checked with the DNA. TRBV21-1 is tagged as a pseudogene. CDR3 size: 12 residues. The CDR3 spells CASGDTNYGYTF. The CDR3 coding sequence is TGTGCCAGCGGGGACACGAACTATGGCTACACCTTC.

The chain has TRBV6-6 and TRBJ2-7; 8 bases are a match to TRBD1. Germline V lookup: CDR1 MNHNY, CDR2 SVGAGI (reference sequence). The CDR3 is made up of 14 amino acids. J was trimmed by 0 bases and V by 7 bases; bases with no gene match: 5. The CDR3 DNA is TGTGCCAGCACTCCAGGACAGGGCTCCTACGAGCAGTACTTC. This codes for CASTPGQGSYEQYF.

Remarks on this clonotype: One junction end does not reproduce the germline sequence, and a read error may be involved. The chain has TRBV28 and TRBJ2-7; no clear D. CDR1 and CDR2 (germline): MDHEN, SYDVKM. There are 15 residues in the CDR3. The CDR3 nucleotides read TGTGCCAGCAGTTTATACGGCGGTAACTCCTACGGGCAGTACTTC. Translation: CASSLYGGNSYGQYF. Together with reference TRBV28 and TRBJ2-7, the CDR3 gives the full variable domain: DVKVTQSSRYLVKRTGEKVFLECVQDMDHENMFWYRQDPGLGLRLIYFSYDVKMKEKGDIPEGYSVSREKKERFSLILESASTNQTSMYLCASSLYGGNSYGQYFGPGTRLTVT.

The rearrangement links TRBV7-2 to TRBJ2-4, with D possibly TRBD2 on 5 matching bases. The DNA end is a closer match to TRBJ2-7, so the J assignment may be wrong. The CDR3 consists of 14 residues. CDR1 and CDR2 (germline): SGHTA, FQGNSA. The DNA of the CDR3 is TGTGCCAGCAGCTTATTTCGGTCTAGCAACGAGCAGTACTTC. Amino acids: CASSLFRSSNEQYF.

This clonotype was counted many times. The chain has TRBV20-1 and TRBJ2-5; D remains ambiguous. CDR3 size: 11 residues. V was trimmed by 3 bases and J by 2 bases, leaving 4 bases between them. Germline V CDR1 and CDR2: DFQATT, SNEGSKA (reference sequence). CDR3 loop: CSARGQETQYF. The CDR3 DNA sequence: TGCAGTGCTAGGGGGCAAGAGACCCAGTACTTC.